The source of this T cell receptor (beta chain) is a study of blood T cell repertoires in COVID-19. Sequencing used immunoSEQ multiplex PCR; TCRdb keeps in-frame clones, though not all of them. The sample records roughly 160,000 clones, just under 90% being singletons. The CDR3 has 15 amino acids. V dropped 4 bases and J dropped 6; count of bases not matched to a gene: 8. Germline CDR1 SNHLY, CDR2 FYNNEI. Sequenced input: peripheral blood. This sequence originates from a woman in her 70s with COVID-19, enrolled during active disease. The chain is built from TRBV2 and TRBJ1-4, with 7 bases that match TRBD1. The CDR3 is CASSGTGGPDEKLFF. CDR3 in DNA: TGTGCCAGCAGTGGGACAGGAGGGCCCGATGAAAAACTGTTTTTT.